This TCR beta chain is drawn from a study of CD8 T cells in Susac syndrome. About 0.5 to 1 ug RNA was reverse transcribed with random hexamers. An immunoSEQ multiplex PCR amplified TCR beta CDR3 over 54 Vbeta and 13 Jbeta. TCRdb used MiXCR to reprocess the immunoSEQ multiplex PCR reads, holding one entry per CDR3 protein. The data contain about 140,000 distinct CDR3 sequences, 94% of them singletons. Trimming stripped 0 bases from V and 5 bases from J, with 13 bases between. The germline V gene encodes CDR1 GTSNPN and CDR2 SVGIG (reference sequence). This CDR3 is built from 15 residues. It was negative isolation that provided the CD8+ and CD4+ T cells, whereas TEMRA cells were enriched by FACS.

Sequenced sample: CD4+ T cells from PBMCs. The genes are TRBV30 and TRBJ2-2, with D maybe TRBD2 (6 bases). This receptor was identified in a human donor in good health. Written as DNA, the CDR3 is TGTGCCTGGAGTGTACGGGGGATTATTACCGGGGAGCTGTTTTTT. Translation: CAWSVRGIITGELFF.